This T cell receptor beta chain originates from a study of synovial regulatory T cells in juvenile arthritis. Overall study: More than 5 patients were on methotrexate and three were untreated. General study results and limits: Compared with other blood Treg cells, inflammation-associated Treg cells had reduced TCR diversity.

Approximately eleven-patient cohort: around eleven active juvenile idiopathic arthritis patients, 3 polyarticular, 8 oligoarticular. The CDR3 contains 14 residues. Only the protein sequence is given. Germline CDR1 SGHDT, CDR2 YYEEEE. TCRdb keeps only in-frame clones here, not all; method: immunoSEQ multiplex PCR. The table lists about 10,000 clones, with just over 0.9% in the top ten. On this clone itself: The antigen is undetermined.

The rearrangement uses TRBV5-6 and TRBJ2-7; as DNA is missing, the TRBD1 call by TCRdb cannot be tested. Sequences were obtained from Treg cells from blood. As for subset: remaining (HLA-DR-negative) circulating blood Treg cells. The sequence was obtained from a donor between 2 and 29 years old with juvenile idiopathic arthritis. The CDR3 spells CASSRDRVTYEQYF.